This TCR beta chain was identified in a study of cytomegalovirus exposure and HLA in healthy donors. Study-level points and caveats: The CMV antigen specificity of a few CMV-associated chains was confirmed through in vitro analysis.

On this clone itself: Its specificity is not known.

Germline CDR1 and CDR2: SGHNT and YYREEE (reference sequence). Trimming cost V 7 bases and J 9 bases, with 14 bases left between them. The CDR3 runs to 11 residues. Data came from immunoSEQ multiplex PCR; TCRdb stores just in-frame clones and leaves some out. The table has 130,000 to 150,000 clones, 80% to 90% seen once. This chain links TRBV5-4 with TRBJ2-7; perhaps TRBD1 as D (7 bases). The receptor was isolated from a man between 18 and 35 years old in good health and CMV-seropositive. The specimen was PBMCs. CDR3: CASGQGGLQYF. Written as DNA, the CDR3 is TGTGCCAGCGGCCAGGGGGGTTTGCAGTACTTC. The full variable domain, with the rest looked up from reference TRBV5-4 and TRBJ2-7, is ETGVTQSPTHLIKTRGQQVTLRCSSQSGHNTVSWYQQALGQGPQFIFQYYREEENGRGNFPPRFSGLQFPNYSSELNVNALELDDSALYLCASGQGGLQYFGPGTRLTVT.